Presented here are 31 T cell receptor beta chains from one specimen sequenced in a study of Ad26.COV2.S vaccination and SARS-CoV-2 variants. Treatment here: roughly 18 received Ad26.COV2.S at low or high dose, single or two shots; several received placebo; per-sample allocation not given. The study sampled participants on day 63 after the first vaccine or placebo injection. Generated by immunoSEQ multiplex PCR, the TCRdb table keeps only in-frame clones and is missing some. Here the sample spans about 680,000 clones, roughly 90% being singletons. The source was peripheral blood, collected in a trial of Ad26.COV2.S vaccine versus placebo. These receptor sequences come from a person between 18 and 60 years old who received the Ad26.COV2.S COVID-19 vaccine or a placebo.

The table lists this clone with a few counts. This CDR3 reads CASSYDRTNTEAFF. The CDR3 DNA reads TGTGCCAGCAGTTATGACAGGACGAACACTGAAGCTTTCTTT. This chain links TRBV6-5 with TRBJ1-1, with D tentatively TRBD1 (6 bases). Germline V lookup: CDR1 MNHEY, CDR2 SVGAGI. The CDR3 is 14 amino acids. The V end was cut by 3 bases, the J end by 1 base, with 9 bases between.

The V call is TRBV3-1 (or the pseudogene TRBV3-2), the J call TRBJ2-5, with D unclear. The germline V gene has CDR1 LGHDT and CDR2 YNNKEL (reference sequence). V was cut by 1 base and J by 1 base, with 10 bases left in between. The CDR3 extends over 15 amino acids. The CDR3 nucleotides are TGTGCCAGCAGCCAAGGGGCTAGAACCCAAGAGACCCAGTACTTC. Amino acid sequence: CASSQGARTQETQYF.

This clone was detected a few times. The CDR3 region is CASSQGLWRNQPQHF. CDR3 DNA sequence: TGTGCCAGCAGTCAGGGACTGTGGCGCAATCAGCCCCAGCATTTT. This sequence joins TRBV27 and TRBJ1-5; D might be TRBD1 (5 bases). V gave up 5 bases and J gave up 2 bases, with 13 bases separating them. CDR1 and CDR2 (germline): MNHEY, SMNVEV (reference sequence). The CDR3 covers 15 residues.

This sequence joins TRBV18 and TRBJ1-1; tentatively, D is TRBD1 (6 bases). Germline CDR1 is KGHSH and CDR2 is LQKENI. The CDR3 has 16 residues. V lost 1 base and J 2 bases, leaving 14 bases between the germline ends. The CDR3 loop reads CASSPLRSGGNTEAFF. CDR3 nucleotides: TGTGCCAGCTCACCACTCAGATCGGGGGGCAACACTGAAGCTTTCTTT.

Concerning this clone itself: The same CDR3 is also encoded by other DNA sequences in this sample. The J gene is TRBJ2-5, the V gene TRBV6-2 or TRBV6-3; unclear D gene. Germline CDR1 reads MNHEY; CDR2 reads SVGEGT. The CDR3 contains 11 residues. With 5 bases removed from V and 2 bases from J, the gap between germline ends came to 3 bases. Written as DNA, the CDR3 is TGTGCCAGCAGTCGTCAAGAGACCCAGTACTTC. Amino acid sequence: CASSRQETQYF.

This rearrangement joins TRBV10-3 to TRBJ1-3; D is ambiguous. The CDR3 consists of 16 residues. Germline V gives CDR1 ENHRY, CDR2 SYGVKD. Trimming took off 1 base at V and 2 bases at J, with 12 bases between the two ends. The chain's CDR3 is CAISELDSLTGNTIYF. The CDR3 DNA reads TGTGCCATCAGTGAGTTGGACTCACTGACTGGAAACACCATATATTTT.

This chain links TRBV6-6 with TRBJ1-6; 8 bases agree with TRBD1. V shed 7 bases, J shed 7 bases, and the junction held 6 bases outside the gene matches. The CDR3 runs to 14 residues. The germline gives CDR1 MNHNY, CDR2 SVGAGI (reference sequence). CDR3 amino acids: CASTQGAENSPLHF. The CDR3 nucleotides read TGTGCCAGCACCCAGGGGGCGGAGAATTCACCCCTCCACTTT.

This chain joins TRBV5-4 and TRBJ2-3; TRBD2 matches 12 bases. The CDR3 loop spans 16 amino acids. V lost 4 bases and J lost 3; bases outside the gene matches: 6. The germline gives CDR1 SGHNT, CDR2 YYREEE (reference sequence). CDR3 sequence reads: CASSTGLAGRTDTQYF. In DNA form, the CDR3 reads TGTGCCAGCAGCACGGGACTAGCGGGCCGGACAGATACGCAGTATTTT.

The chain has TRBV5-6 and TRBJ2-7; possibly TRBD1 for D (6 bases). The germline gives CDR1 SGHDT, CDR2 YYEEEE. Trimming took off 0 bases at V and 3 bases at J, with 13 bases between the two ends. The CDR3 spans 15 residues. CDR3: CASSLGQVGLYEQYF. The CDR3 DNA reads TGTGCCAGCAGCTTGGGACAGGTGGGCCTCTACGAGCAGTACTTC.

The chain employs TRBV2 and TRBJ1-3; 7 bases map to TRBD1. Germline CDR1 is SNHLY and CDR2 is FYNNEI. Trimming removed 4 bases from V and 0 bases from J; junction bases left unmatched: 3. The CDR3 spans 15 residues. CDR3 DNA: TGTGCCAGCAGTGTAACAGGGGCCTCTGGAAACACCATATATTTT. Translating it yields CASSVTGASGNTIYF.

The chain's CDR3 is CAISAPGQGTTEAFF. CDR3 in DNA: TGTGCCATCAGTGCTCCGGGACAGGGGACCACTGAAGCTTTCTTT. The chain uses TRBV10-3 and TRBJ1-1; TRBD1 matches 10 bases. The CDR3 sequence is 15 residues long. J gave up 4 bases and V 4 bases, and 6 bases lay outside the gene matches. Germline values: CDR1 ENHRY, CDR2 SYGVKD.

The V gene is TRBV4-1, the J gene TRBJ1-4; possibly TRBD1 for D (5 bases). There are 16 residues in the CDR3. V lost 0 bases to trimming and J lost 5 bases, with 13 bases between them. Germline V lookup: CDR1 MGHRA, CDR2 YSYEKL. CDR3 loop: CASSQDPGRENEKLFF. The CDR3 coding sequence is TGCGCCAGCAGCCAAGATCCGGGCAGGGAAAATGAAAAACTGTTTTTT.

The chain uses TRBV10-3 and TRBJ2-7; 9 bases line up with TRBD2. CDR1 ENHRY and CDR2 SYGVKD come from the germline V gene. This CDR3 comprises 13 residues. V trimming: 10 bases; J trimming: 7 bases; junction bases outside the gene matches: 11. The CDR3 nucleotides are TGTGCCACGCGACTGCGGGAGGGAGGGGAGCAGTACTTC. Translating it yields CATRLREGGEQYF.

In DNA form, the CDR3 reads TGTGCCAGCAGCTTGAGGACAGGGTGGGTTGAAGCTTTCTTT. Translation: CASSLRTGWVEAFF. The gene calls are TRBV5-5 and TRBJ1-1; the match to TRBD1 covers 8 bases. V gave up 1 base and J gave up 7 bases; unmatched junction bases: 6. CDR3 length: 14 residues. Germline V CDR1 and CDR2: SGHKS, YYEKEE (reference sequence).

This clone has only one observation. The CDR3 bases are TGTGCCAGCAGCTTGGCCTTGGGCACCGGGGAGCTGTTTTTT. Translation gives CASSLALGTGELFF. The V gene is TRBV5-4, the J gene TRBJ2-2; D is unresolved. V was cut by 0 bases and J by 4 bases, with 7 bases left in between. The length of the CDR3 is 14 residues. The germline gives CDR1 SGHNT, CDR2 YYREEE (reference sequence).

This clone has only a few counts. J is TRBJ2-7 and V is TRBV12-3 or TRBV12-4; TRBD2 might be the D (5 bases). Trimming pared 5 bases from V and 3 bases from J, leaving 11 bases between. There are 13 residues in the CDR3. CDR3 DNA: TGTGCCAGCAGTCGCGGACTGGTCTACGAGCAGTACTTC. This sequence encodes CASSRGLVYEQYF.

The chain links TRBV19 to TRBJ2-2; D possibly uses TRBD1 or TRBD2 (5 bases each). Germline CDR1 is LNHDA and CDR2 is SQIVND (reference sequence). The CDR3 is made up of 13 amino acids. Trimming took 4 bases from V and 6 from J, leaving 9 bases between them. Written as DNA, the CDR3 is TGTGCCAGTAGTACCCAGGGAGCCGGGGAGCTGTTTTTT. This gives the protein CASSTQGAGELFF.

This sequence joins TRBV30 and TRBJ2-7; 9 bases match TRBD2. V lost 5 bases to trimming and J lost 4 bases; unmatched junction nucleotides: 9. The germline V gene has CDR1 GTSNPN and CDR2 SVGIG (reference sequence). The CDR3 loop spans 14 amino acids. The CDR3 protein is CAWLRGRAPYEQYF. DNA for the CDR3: TGTGCCTGGCTTCGCGGGAGGGCTCCATACGAGCAGTACTTC.

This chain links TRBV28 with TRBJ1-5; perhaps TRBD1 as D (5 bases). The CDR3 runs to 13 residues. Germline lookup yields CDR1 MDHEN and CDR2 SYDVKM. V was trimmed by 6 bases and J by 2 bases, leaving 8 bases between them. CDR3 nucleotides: TGTGCCAGCAGGGGGGTCGGCAATCAGCCCCAGCATTTT. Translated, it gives CASRGVGNQPQHF. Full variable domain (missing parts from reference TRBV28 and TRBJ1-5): DVKVTQSSRYLVKRTGEKVFLECVQDMDHENMFWYRQDPGLGLRLIYFSYDVKMKEKGDIPEGYSVSREKKERFSLILESASTNQTSMYLCASRGVGNQPQHFGDGTRLSIL.

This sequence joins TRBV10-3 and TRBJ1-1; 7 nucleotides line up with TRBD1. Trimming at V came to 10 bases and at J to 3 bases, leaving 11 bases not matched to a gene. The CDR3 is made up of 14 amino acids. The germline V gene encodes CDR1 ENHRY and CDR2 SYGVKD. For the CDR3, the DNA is TGTGCCACCCTGAGGGGCCAGGGGGACACTGAAGCTTTCTTT. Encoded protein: CATLRGQGDTEAFF.

CDR3 nucleotides: TGTGCCACCGGGACAGGCCCCTACGAGCAGTACTTC. It is translated as CATGTGPYEQYF. The chain employs TRBV15 and TRBJ2-7, with TRBD1 matching 8 bases. J was trimmed by 2 bases and V by 8 bases; bases with no gene match: 2. The CDR3 is 12 amino acids. CDR1 is LNHNV and CDR2 is YYDKDF in the germline V gene (reference sequence).

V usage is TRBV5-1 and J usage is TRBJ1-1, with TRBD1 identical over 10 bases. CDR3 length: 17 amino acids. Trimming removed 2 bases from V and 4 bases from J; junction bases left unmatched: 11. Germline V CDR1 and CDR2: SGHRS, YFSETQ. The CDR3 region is CASSFRPGTGAGTEAFF. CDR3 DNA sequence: TGCGCCAGCAGCTTCCGTCCCGGGACAGGGGCGGGCACTGAAGCTTTCTTT.

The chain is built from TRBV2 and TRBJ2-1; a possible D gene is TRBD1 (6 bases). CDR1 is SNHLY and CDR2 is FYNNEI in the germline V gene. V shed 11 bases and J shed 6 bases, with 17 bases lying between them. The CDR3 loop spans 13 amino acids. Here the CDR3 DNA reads TGTGCCCGCCGGGCAGGGGTCGTCAATGAGCAGTTCTTC. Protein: CARRAGVVNEQFF.

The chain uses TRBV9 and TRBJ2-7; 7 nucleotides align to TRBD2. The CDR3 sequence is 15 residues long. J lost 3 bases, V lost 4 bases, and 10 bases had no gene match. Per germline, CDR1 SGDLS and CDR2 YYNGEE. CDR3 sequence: CASSLSGARYYEQYF. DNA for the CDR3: TGTGCCAGCAGCCTCAGCGGGGCACGATACTACGAGCAGTACTTC.

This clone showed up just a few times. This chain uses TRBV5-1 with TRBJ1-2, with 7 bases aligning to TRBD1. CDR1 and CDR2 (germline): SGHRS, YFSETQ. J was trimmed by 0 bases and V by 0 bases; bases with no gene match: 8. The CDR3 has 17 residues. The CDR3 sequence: CASSLETGRVSNYGYTF. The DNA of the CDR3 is TGCGCCAGCAGCTTGGAGACAGGGAGAGTCTCTAACTATGGCTACACCTTC. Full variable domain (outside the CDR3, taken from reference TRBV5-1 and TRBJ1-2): KAGVTQTPRYLIKTRGQQVTLSCSPISGHRSVSWYQQTPGQGLQFLFEYFSETQRNKGNFPGRFSGRQFSNSRSEMNVSTLELGDSALYLCASSLETGRVSNYGYTFGSGTRLTVV.

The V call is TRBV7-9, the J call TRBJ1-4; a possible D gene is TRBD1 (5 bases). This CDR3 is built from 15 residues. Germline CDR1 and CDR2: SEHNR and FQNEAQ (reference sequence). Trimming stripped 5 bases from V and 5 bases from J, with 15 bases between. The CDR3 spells CASSAGRTMNEKLFF. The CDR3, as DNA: TGTGCCAGCAGCGCGGGACGGACCATGAATGAAAAACTGTTTTTT.

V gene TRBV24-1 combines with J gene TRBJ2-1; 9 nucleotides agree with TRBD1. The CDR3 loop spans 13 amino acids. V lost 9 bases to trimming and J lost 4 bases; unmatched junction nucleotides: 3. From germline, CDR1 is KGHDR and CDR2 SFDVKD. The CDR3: CATSTGGYNEQFF. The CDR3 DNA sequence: TGTGCCACCTCGACAGGGGGGTACAATGAGCAGTTCTTC.

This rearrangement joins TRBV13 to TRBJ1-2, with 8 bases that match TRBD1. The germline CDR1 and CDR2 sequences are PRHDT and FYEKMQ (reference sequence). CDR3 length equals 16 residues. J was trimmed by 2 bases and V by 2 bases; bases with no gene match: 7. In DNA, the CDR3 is TGTGCCAGCAGCTTACGGAACGACAGGGGCAACTATGGCTACACCTTC. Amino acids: CASSLRNDRGNYGYTF.

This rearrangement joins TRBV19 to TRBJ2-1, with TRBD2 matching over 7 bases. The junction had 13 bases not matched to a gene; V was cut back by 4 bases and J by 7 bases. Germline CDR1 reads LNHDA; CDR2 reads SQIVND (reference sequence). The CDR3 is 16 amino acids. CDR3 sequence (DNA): TGTGCCAGTAGTACCTCCGGGGGGAACTTTTGGAATGAGCAGTTCTTC. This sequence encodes CASSTSGGNFWNEQFF.

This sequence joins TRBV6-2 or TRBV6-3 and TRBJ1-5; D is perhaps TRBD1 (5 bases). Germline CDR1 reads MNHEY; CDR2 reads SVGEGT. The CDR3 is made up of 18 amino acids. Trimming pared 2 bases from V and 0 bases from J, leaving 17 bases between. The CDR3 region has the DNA TGTGCCAGCAGTTACGCAGGGTCCCTGGGATATAGCAATCAGCCCCAGCATTTT. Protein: CASSYAGSLGYSNQPQHF.

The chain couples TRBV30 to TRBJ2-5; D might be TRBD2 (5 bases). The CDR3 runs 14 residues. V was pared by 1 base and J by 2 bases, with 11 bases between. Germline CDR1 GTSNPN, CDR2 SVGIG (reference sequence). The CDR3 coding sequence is TGTGCCTGGAGTGGCTCACTAGGGCAAGAGACCCAGTACTTC. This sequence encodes CAWSGSLGQETQYF. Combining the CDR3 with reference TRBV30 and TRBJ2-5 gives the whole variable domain SQTIHQWPATLVQPVGSPLSLECTVEGTSNPNLYWYRQAAGRGLQLLFYSVGIGQISSEVPQNLSASRPQDRQFILSSKKLLLSDSGFYLCAWSGSLGQETQYFGPGTRLLVL.